The rows below give T cell receptor beta chains drawn from one sample of a study of beta chain features in type 1 diabetes. Libraries were prepared by immunoSEQ multiplex PCR; TCRdb keeps only in-frame clonotypes and omits some of them. The sample yields more than 300,000 clones, about 12% seen once. Source material: naive CD4+ T cells from blood. The receptors shown here come from a woman aged 18-29 years with type 1 diabetes. Both conserved end residues are part of each CDR3. The D gene is left open where the match is weak. Clone sizes are given selectively: once, few, many, or a class where the clone is expanded.

j_gene | v_gene | d_gene | abundance | CDR3nt | CDR3aa
TRBJ2-5 | TRBV5-1 | - | - | TGCGCCAGCGGCCTTAGCGATGGAGAGACCCAGTACTTC | CASGLSDGETQYF
TRBJ2-5 | TRBV7-9 | TRBD2 | few | TGTGCCAGCAGTCGGTCGGGAGGGGGTTCTGAGACCCAGTACTTC | CASSRSGGGSETQYF
TRBJ1-2 | TRBV7-2 | - | few | TGTGCCAGCAGCTTAGGTTTCGTCGGGGACTATGGCTACACCTTC | CASSLGFVGDYGYTF
TRBJ2-1 | TRBV15 | TRBD2 | few | TGTGCCACCAGCAGAGATCTCCGGGGGGGTGAGCAGTTCTTC | CATSRDLRGGEQFF
TRBJ2-3 | TRBV7-2 | TRBD1 | - | TGTGCCAGCAGCTTAGGGACAGGGATAGATACGCAGTATTTT | CASSLGTGIDTQYF
TRBJ1-2 | TRBV5-1 | TRBD1 | few | TGCGCCAGCAGCTTGGGATGGGACAGGGGCCCAAGCGGTGTCGACTACACCTTC | CASSLGWDRGPSGVDYTF
TRBJ2-7 | TRBV7-9 | TRBD1 | few | TGTGCCAGCAGTCGTACAGGGGGGAGCTCCTACGAGCAGTACTTC | CASSRTGGSSYEQYF
TRBJ2-7 | TRBV11-2 | TRBD2 | - | TGTGCCAGCAGCCCAGTTAGCGGGGGGGCGTACGAGCAGTACTTC | CASSPVSGGAYEQYF
TRBJ1-1 | TRBV14 | TRBD1 | - | TGTGCCAGCAGCCAAGAGGGACAGAAGATGAACACTGAAGCTTTCTTT | CASSQEGQKMNTEAFF
TRBJ2-7 | TRBV7-2 | - | - | TGTGCCAGCAGCTTAGATCGTCCCTACGAGCAGTACTTC | CASSLDRPYEQYF
TRBJ2-3 | TRBV9 | - | few | TGTGCCAGCGGGCAGGGGTTGGGCACAGATACGCAGTATTTT | CASGQGLGTDTQYF
TRBJ2-7 | TRBV30 | TRBD2 | - | TGTGCCTGGAGTGTCGCCAGGACTAGCGGGAGGGCCCCCTACGAGCAGTACTTC | CAWSVARTSGRAPYEQYF
TRBJ2-7 | TRBV27 | - | few | TGTGCCAGCAGGCGGCAGGGTTTGTACGAGCAGTACTTC | CASRRQGLYEQYF
TRBJ2-7 | TRBV20-1 | - | few | TGCAGTGCAAACTCAGGGCACGAGCAGTACTTC | CSANSGHEQYF
TRBJ1-1 | TRBV4-3 | TRBD1 | few | TGCGCCAGCAGCCAAGATCGTTCGACAGGGACGAGGGCTTTCTTT | CASSQDRSTGTRAFF
TRBJ2-3 | TRBV11-2 | TRBD2 | few | TGTGCCAGCAGGTCACTAGCGGGAGGGCCATATACGCAGTATTTT | CASRSLAGGPYTQYF
TRBJ2-7 | TRBV6-6 | TRBD1 | - | TGTGCCAGCACCTCAGCAAGGACAGGTGAAGGCGAGCAGTACTTC | CASTSARTGEGEQYF
TRBJ1-2 | TRBV7-2 | - | - | TGTGCCAGCAGCACGCTGTACGGGTACTACTACACCTTC | CASSTLYGYYYTF
TRBJ2-7 | TRBV7-9 | TRBD2 | few | TGTGCCAGCAGCCCGAAACTCGGACTAGCCCGCTTCGTGAACGAGCAGTACTTC | CASSPKLGLARFVNEQYF
TRBJ2-7 | TRBV5-4 | TRBD2 | - | TGTGCCAGCAGCTTGGAACTAGCGGGAGCGAGGGAGCAGTACTTC | CASSLELAGAREQYF
TRBJ2-1 | TRBV5-1 | TRBD1 | few | TGCGCCAGCAGCTCCCGACAGGGCTTCGCGGAGCAGTTCTTC | CASSSRQGFAEQFF
TRBJ2-7 | TRBV6-5 | TRBD2 | - | TGTGCCAGCCAGGGACTAGACTACGAGCAGTACTTC | CASQGLDYEQYF
TRBJ2-7 | TRBV18 | TRBD1 | - | TGTGCCAGCTCACACCGGGACAGGGGAGATGAGCAGTACTTC | CASSHRDRGDEQYF
TRBJ1-1 | TRBV7-2 | - | few | TGTGCCAGCAGCCCGCGACAGAACACTGAAGCTTTCTTT | CASSPRQNTEAFF
TRBJ2-1 | TRBV29-1 | TRBD1 | few | TGCAGCGTTGAAGATGGGGCACAGGGGCTAATCTTTCATGAGCAGTTCTTC | CSVEDGAQGLIFHEQFF
TRBJ2-1 | TRBV7-9 | - | - | TGTGCCAGCAGCCGGGACTCCCGGAGAAGTGAGCAGTTCTTC | CASSRDSRRSEQFF
TRBJ2-5 | TRBV18 | - | - | TGTGCCAGCTCACCACAACATTTCAGGGAGACCCAGTACTTC | CASSPQHFRETQYF
TRBJ2-2 | TRBV15 | TRBD1 | few | TGTGCCACCAGCACCGACCGGGACAGGGGGCGCGCCGGGGAGCTGTTTTTT | CATSTDRDRGRAGELFF
TRBJ1-4 | TRBV7-3 | TRBD1 | - | TGTGCCAGCAGCCCTGGACAGGGAGAAAAACTGTTTTTT | CASSPGQGEKLFF
TRBJ1-5 | TRBV18 | - | - | TGTGCCAGCTCATCAGGCGAGAATCAGCCCCAGCATTTT | CASSSGENQPQHF
TRBJ2-1 | TRBV20-1 | - | - | TGCAGTGCTGCCCGACAAGATGAGCAGTTCTTC | CSAARQDEQFF
TRBJ1-5 | TRBV27 | - | - | TGTGCCAGCAGTCCCCCGGGATCCTCGCCCCAGCATTTT | CASSPPGSSPQHF
TRBJ2-1 | TRBV9 | TRBD2 | - | TGTGCCAGCAGCCCTCTAGCGGGAGGGCCCAATGAGCAGTTCTTC | CASSPLAGGPNEQFF
TRBJ2-2 | TRBV29-1 | TRBD2 | - | TGCAGCGCGAGCGGGAGCAGGACCGGGGAGCTGTTTTTT | CSASGSRTGELFF
TRBJ2-4 | TRBV18 | - | - | TGTGCCAGCTCACCCCCGAGGCCCGGGGGTATCGACATTCAGTACTTC | CASSPPRPGGIDIQYF
TRBJ1-4 | TRBV7-8 | TRBD1 | few | TGTGCCAGCAGGCGGACAGGGGGCGAGGGGTATGAAAAACTGTTTTTT | CASRRTGGEGYEKLFF
TRBJ1-1 | TRBV21-1 | - | - | TGTGCCAGCAGCAAAGAAGGGGGACGAGAAAACACTGAAGCTTTCTTT | CASSKEGGRENTEAFF
TRBJ1-5 | TRBV4-2 | - | - | TGTGCCAGCAGCCACGGTGCCGGGGAGCCCCAGCATTTT | CASSHGAGEPQHF
TRBJ2-1 | TRBV7-2 | - | few | TGTGCCAGCAGCCGAGGGGGGGAGGGATACAATGAGCAGTTCTTC | CASSRGGEGYNEQFF
TRBJ1-5 | TRBV19 | - | - | TGTGCCAGTGAGGGAACTACACGGGCCAAAAGGAATCAGCCCCAGCATTTT | CASEGTTRAKRNQPQHF
TRBJ1-2 | TRBV19 | - | - | TGTGCCAGTAGTTCCAGGCCGCTCGATGGCTACACCTTC | CASSSRPLDGYTF
TRBJ2-1 | TRBV28 | - | - | TGTGCCATCAAGGGGAATGTTTACAATGAGCAGTTCTTC | CAIKGNVYNEQFF
TRBJ1-3 | TRBV30 | - | - | TGTGCCTGGAGTGTACTGTGGGACACCTCCTCTGGAAACACCATATATTTT | CAWSVLWDTSSGNTIYF
TRBJ2-5 | TRBV11-3 | TRBD2 | - | TGTGCCAGCAGCTTAGTCTATGCGACTAGCGGGAGGTGGGAGACCCAGTACTTC | CASSLVYATSGRWETQYF
TRBJ2-5 | TRBV5-4 | - | - | TGTGCCAGCAGCTTGGCGGGAGTGGGGGAGACCCAGTACTTC | CASSLAGVGETQYF
TRBJ2-3 | TRBV10-3 | TRBD2 | few | TGTGCCATCAGGACTAGCGGGGGAACCACAGATACGCAGTATTTT | CAIRTSGGTTDTQYF
TRBJ1-1 | TRBV4-2 | - | - | TGTGCCAGCAGCCCAGGACAGCTTATGAACACTGAAGCTTTCTTT | CASSPGQLMNTEAFF
TRBJ1-1 | TRBV15 | - | - | - | CCATSRGRNTEAFF
TRBJ2-5 | TRBV18 | - | - | TGTGCCAGCTCACCCGCGGGGATCGGGTACCAAGAGACCCAGTACTTC | CASSPAGIGYQETQYF
TRBJ2-1 | TRBV4-1 | - | few | TGCGCCAGCAGCCACCTGGTCCGGGAGAAGTACAATGAGCAGTTCTTC | CASSHLVREKYNEQFF
TRBJ2-5 | TRBV5-1 | - | few | TGCGCCAGCAGCTTGGGACTAGTTATAGAGACCCAGTACTTC | CASSLGLVIETQYF
TRBJ2-3 | TRBV7-2 | - | - | TGTGCCAGCAGCTTCGTAGCGGATAGCACAGATACGCAGTATTTT | CASSFVADSTDTQYF
TRBJ1-4 | TRBV29-1 | - | - | TGCAGCGTTGAATCGCGGGGGTCTAATGAAAAACTGTTTTTT | CSVESRGSNEKLFF
TRBJ2-5 | TRBV25-1 | - | - | TGTGCCAGCAGCCGAGTTCCGGAGACCCAGTACTTC | CASSRVPETQYF
TRBJ2-3 | TRBV5-1 | - | - | TGCGCCAGCAGCTTGGGGAGTGTGGCAGATACGCAGTATTTT | CASSLGSVADTQYF
TRBJ1-1 | TRBV7-9 | TRBD1 | few | TGTGCCAGCAGCGTCCCGGGACAGGGGAGTACTGAAGCTTTCTTT | CASSVPGQGSTEAFF
TRBJ2-2 | TRBV29-1 | TRBD1 | - | TGCAGCGTTGGGACAGGGTGGAACCGTGACCGGGAGCTGTTTTTT | CSVGTGWNRDRELFF